Presented here are 14 T cell receptor beta chains from one specimen sequenced in a study of blood T cell repertoires in COVID-19. The assay was immunoSEQ multiplex PCR, and TCRdb's table has in-frame clones only and misses some. Of around 100,000 clones detected, about 90% appear once; the ten largest clones hold roughly 4.7%. Material for sequencing was peripheral blood. All receptors come from a human donor in a cohort sampled during active COVID-19.

The chain is built from TRBV28 and TRBJ1-3; D is uncertain. The germline V and J ends were trimmed by 7 bases and 4 bases, with 11 bases remaining between them. This CDR3 has 13 amino acids. CDR1 is MDHEN, CDR2 SYDVKM, per germline. This chain's CDR3 is CASTTSRGNTIYF. The CDR3 nucleotides read TGTGCCAGCACCACGAGCAGGGGAAACACCATATATTTT.

J is TRBJ2-1 and V is TRBV11-2; 10 bases match TRBD2. The V gene end was trimmed by 5 bases and the J gene end by 6 bases; junction bases not matched to a gene: 10. The V gene's germline CDR1 is SGHAT and CDR2 FQNNGV. The CDR3 length is 16 residues. CDR3 amino acids: CASSPHLAGARNEQFF. In DNA, the CDR3 is TGTGCCAGCAGCCCCCACCTAGCGGGAGCGCGCAATGAGCAGTTCTTC.

This sequence joins TRBV5-1 and TRBJ2-5, with TRBD1 matching over 9 bases. CDR3 length: 16 amino acids. The V gene end was trimmed by 4 bases and the J gene end by 5 bases; junction bases not matched to a gene: 12. Per germline, CDR1 SGHRS and CDR2 YFSETQ. CDR3 in DNA: TGCGCCAGCAGCCTGGACAGGGGTACAGCTCAGGAGACCCAGTACTTC. Translation: CASSLDRGTAQETQYF.

V and J are TRBV30 and TRBJ2-2; no clear D gene. The germline gives CDR1 GTSNPN, CDR2 SVGIG (reference sequence). V was cut by 3 bases and J by 0 bases, with 11 bases left in between. This CDR3 spans 15 amino acids. CDR3 DNA: TGTGCCTGGAGCTTGGGCCACGCGAACACCGGGGAGCTGTTTTTT. Its translation is CAWSLGHANTGELFF.

V and J are TRBV6-6 and TRBJ1-3; D is undetermined. Trimming took 6 bases from V and 0 from J, leaving 12 bases between them. Germline V gene data show CDR1 as MNHNY and CDR2 as SVGAGI (reference sequence). The CDR3 sequence is 15 residues long. The CDR3 sequence is CASRPGLNSGNTIYF. The DNA for the CDR3 is TGTGCCAGCAGACCTGGACTGAACTCTGGAAACACCATATATTTT.

The chain recombines TRBV28 with TRBJ2-1; 7 nucleotides align to TRBD1. Germline lookup yields CDR1 MDHEN and CDR2 SYDVKM. Losses at the gene ends were 7 bases for V and 2 bases for J; bases not matched to a gene: 8. CDR3 length: 15 residues. The CDR3 protein is CASTTRQGPYNEQFF. CDR3 in DNA: TGTGCCAGCACCACACGACAGGGTCCCTACAATGAGCAGTTCTTC.

V and J are TRBV18 and TRBJ2-7; 9 nucleotides agree with TRBD1. Germline V gene sequence: CDR1 KGHSH, CDR2 LQKENI. This CDR3 spans 15 amino acids. The V and J ends lost 6 bases and 1 base, in that order; junction bases with no gene match: 7. The CDR3 coding sequence is TGTGCCAGCTCGCGGGACAGGGCTGGTTCCTACGAGCAGTACTTC. The encoded protein is CASSRDRAGSYEQYF.

The genes are TRBV6-4 and TRBJ2-7; TRBD2 aligns across 8 bases. The germline CDR1 and CDR2 sequences are MRHNA and SNTAGT. Trimming removed 4 bases from V and 0 bases from J; junction bases left unmatched: 8. The CDR3 sequence is 16 residues long. Written as DNA, the CDR3 is TGTGCCAGCAGTGTAGGTCCCAGCGGGAGCTCCTACGAGCAGTACTTC. The encoded protein is CASSVGPSGSSYEQYF.

V usage is TRBV19 and J usage is TRBJ1-4; D uncertain. Germline-derived CDR1 and CDR2 are LNHDA and SQIVND (reference sequence). V lost 5 bases, J lost 0 bases, and 7 bases lay in between. The CDR3 loop spans 14 amino acids. The CDR3 here is CASSPSATNEKLFF. As DNA, the CDR3 is TGTGCCAGTAGTCCCAGCGCAACTAATGAAAAACTGTTTTTT. Full variable domain (outside the CDR3, taken from reference TRBV19 and TRBJ1-4): DGGITQSPKYLFRKEGQNVTLSCEQNLNHDAMYWYRQDPGQGLRLIYYSQIVNDFQKGDIAEGYSVSREKKESFPLTVTSAQKNPTAFYLCASSPSATNEKLFFGSGTQLSVL.

The V gene is TRBV30, the J gene TRBJ1-5, with 7 positions matching TRBD1. The CDR3 sequence is 15 residues long. J lost 0 bases, V lost 2 bases, and 4 bases had no gene match. Germline assignment: CDR1 GTSNPN and CDR2 SVGIG (reference sequence). The CDR3 DNA reads as TGTGCCTGGAGTCAGGGGGATCATAGCAATCAGCCCCAGCATTTT. Residues: CAWSQGDHSNQPQHF.

The V gene is TRBV4-1, the J gene TRBJ2-1; 11 nucleotides align to TRBD2. V trimming: 4 bases; J trimming: 4 bases; junction bases outside the gene matches: 6. CDR3 length: 16 amino acids. The germline V gene encodes CDR1 MGHRA and CDR2 YSYEKL. In nucleotides, the CDR3 is TGCGCCAGCAGCCCTCCAAGACTAGCGGGGTACAATGAGCAGTTCTTC. As protein: CASSPPRLAGYNEQFF.

This chain uses TRBV2 with TRBJ2-5, with D possibly being TRBD2 (6 bases). CDR3 length: 15 residues. CDR1 and CDR2 (germline): SNHLY, FYNNEI. With 5 bases removed from V and 4 bases from J, the gap between germline ends came to 17 bases. The CDR3 here is CASSRPGSGGETQYF. CDR3 sequence (DNA): TGTGCCAGCAGTCGCCCCGGGAGTGGGGGAGAGACCCAGTACTTC.

The rearrangement uses TRBV27 and TRBJ2-1, with 14 nucleotides matching TRBD2. Germline V gene sequence: CDR1 MNHEY, CDR2 SMNVEV (reference sequence). V dropped 6 bases and J dropped 0; count of bases not matched to a gene: 7. There are 18 residues in the CDR3. The CDR3: CASSRYGTSGSSYNEQFF. CDR3 DNA: TGTGCCAGCAGCCGCTACGGGACTAGCGGGAGCTCCTACAATGAGCAGTTCTTC.

In this sample, this clone turned up once. The chain links TRBV11-2 to TRBJ1-1; D unresolved. CDR3 length equals 13 residues. Trimming removed 0 bases at V and 6 bases at J, with 8 bases between. The germline CDR1 and CDR2 sequences are SGHAT and FQNNGV. The chain's CDR3 is CASSLESGAEAFF. DNA of the CDR3: TGTGCCAGCAGCTTAGAATCCGGGGCTGAAGCTTTCTTT.